The rows below give T cell receptor beta chains drawn from one sample of a study of blood T cell repertoires in COVID-19. Assay: immunoSEQ multiplex PCR; the TCRdb copy retains only in-frame clones and omits some. The data contain around 200,000 clones, around nine tenths of them seen just once; the ten biggest clones take up roughly 6.2%. Sequencing was done on a sample of peripheral blood. All receptors come from a man aged 55 to 70 who had recovered from COVID-19. The CDR3 runs from the conserved cysteine through the conserved F or W. The D gene is left open where the match is weak. Clone sizes are given selectively: once, few, many, or a class where the clone is expanded.

j_call clone_size d_call v_call cdr3_aa cdr3_nt
TRBJ1-5 once TRBD1 TRBV19 CALGDRPSNQPQHF TGTGCCCTAGGGGACAGACCTAGCAATCAGCCCCAGCATTTT
TRBJ1-6 NA TRBD1 TRBV4-1 CASSHHLSDRGKSYNSPLHF TGCGCCAGCAGCCACCACCTCTCCGACAGGGGGAAGTCCTATAATTCACCCCTCCACTTT
TRBJ1-2 NA TRBD1 TRBV19 CASSISRGQGRDGYTF TGTGCCAGTAGTATCTCCCGGGGACAGGGCCGGGATGGCTACACCTTC
TRBJ2-3 NA TRBD1 TRBV5-5 CASSLDRDRGTDTQYF TGTGCCAGCAGCTTGGACCGGGACAGGGGCACAGATACGCAGTATTTT
TRBJ1-4 NA NA TRBV19 CASSIPTIKEKLFF TGTGCCAGTAGTATTCCGACAATCAAGGAAAAACTGTTTTTT
TRBJ1-5 NA NA TRBV19 CASSVRGSDNQPQHF TGTGCCAGTAGTGTTAGGGGTTCGGACAATCAGCCCCAGCATTTT
TRBJ2-7 NA NA TRBV6-1 CASSDLGAGGYEQYF TGTGCCAGCAGTGACCTGGGAGCAGGCGGCTACGAGCAGTACTTC
TRBJ2-1 few NA TRBV5-4 CASSLAGVTYNEQFF TGTGCCAGCAGCTTGGCCGGGGTAACCTACAATGAGCAGTTCTTC
TRBJ2-5 NA NA TRBV7-9 CASSPPSRLEAQYF TGTGCCAGCAGCCCCCCCTCACGGCTTGAGGCCCAGTACTTC
TRBJ1-2 NA TRBD1 TRBV29-1 CSVDRTGGFGYTF TGCAGCGTTGATAGAACAGGGGGATTTGGCTACACCTTC
TRBJ2-3 NA NA TRBV3-1/TRBV3-2 CASSPAWAYTDTQYF TGTGCCAGCAGTCCCGCTTGGGCTTACACAGATACGCAGTATTTT
TRBJ1-2 NA NA TRBV10-2 CASTPDRIYGYTF TGCGCCAGCACCCCCGACAGGATCTATGGCTACACCTTC
TRBJ2-5 NA TRBD2 TRBV7-3 CASSPGLAGGRLQETQYF TGTGCCAGCAGCCCCGGACTAGCGGGGGGGAGACTCCAAGAGACCCAGTACTTC
TRBJ1-4 NA TRBD1 TRBV6-1 CASSEPRGHEKLFF TGTGCCAGCAGTGAACCCAGGGGGCATGAAAAACTGTTTTTT
TRBJ1-4 once NA TRBV11-2 CASSLERTLKLFF TGTGCCAGCAGCTTAGAGAGGACACTAAAACTGTTTTTT
TRBJ2-2 NA NA TRBV7-8 CASSLGSSTGELFF TGTGCCAGCAGCTTAGGTTCCAGCACCGGGGAGCTGTTTTTT
TRBJ2-5 NA TRBD1 TRBV6-1 CASSEGTGIATQYF TGTGCCAGCAGTGAAGGGACAGGGATCGCGACCCAGTACTTC
TRBJ2-3 NA TRBD1 TRBV30 CAWSVSLGGPDTQYF TGTGCCTGGAGTGTAAGTCTAGGGGGCCCAGATACGCAGTATTTT
TRBJ1-2 NA NA TRBV28 CASSSLRVYGYTF TGTGCCAGCAGTTCCCTCCGGGTCTATGGCTACACCTTC
TRBJ1-6 NA TRBD1 TRBV2 CASSSTGVNSPLHF TGTGCCAGCAGTTCTACAGGGGTCAATTCACCCCTCCACTTT
TRBJ2-2 NA TRBD2 TRBV5-1 CASSLGAGVTGELFF TGCGCCAGCAGCTTGGGGGCGGGAGTCACCGGGGAGCTGTTTTTT
TRBJ1-1 NA NA TRBV5-1 CASSQSPRGSTEAFF TGCGCCAGCAGCCAAAGTCCACGGGGGAGCACTGAAGCTTTCTTT
TRBJ1-2 NA TRBD1 TRBV6-5 CASKGGTGLNYGYTF TGTGCCAGCAAAGGGGGCACAGGCCTAAACTATGGCTACACCTTC
TRBJ2-1 NA TRBD2 TRBV2 CASRKTSGGIGEQFF TGTGCCAGCAGGAAAACTAGCGGGGGTATCGGTGAGCAGTTCTTC
TRBJ1-1 NA TRBD1 TRBV27 CASSFRDRGTEAFF TGTGCCAGCAGTTTCCGGGACAGGGGCACTGAAGCTTTCTTT
TRBJ1-5 NA NA TRBV19 CASSIRGRGNNQPQHF TGTGCCAGTAGTATTCGGGGCAGGGGTAACAATCAGCCCCAGCATTTT
TRBJ1-4 NA TRBD1 TRBV3-1/TRBV3-2 CASSRQGSPTNEKLFF TGTGCCAGCAGCCGACAGGGAAGCCCAACTAATGAAAAACTGTTTTTT
TRBJ2-2 NA TRBD1 TRBV7-2 CASSFDRGTGELFF TGTGCCAGCAGCTTTGACAGGGGTACCGGGGAGCTGTTTTTT
TRBJ1-1 NA TRBD1 TRBV7-8 CASSTNTRGTTEAFF TGTGCCAGCAGCACTAACACCAGGGGGACGACTGAAGCTTTCTTT
TRBJ2-1 NA TRBD2 TRBV30 CAWSVVAGTTNNEQFF TGTGCCTGGAGTGTAGTTGCTGGGACTACAAACAATGAGCAGTTCTTC
TRBJ1-5 NA NA TRBV21-1 CASRRSGGGLQPQHF TGTGCCAGTCGAAGATCAGGGGGCGGACTGCAGCCCCAGCATTTT
TRBJ1-6 NA TRBD1 TRBV19 CASSTPGQGSSSPLHF TGTGCCAGTAGTACTCCCGGACAGGGTTCGAGTTCACCCCTCCACTTT
TRBJ2-2 NA NA TRBV9 CASSVAAGGGELFF TGTGCCAGCAGCGTAGCCGCAGGTGGCGGGGAGCTGTTTTTT
TRBJ1-5 NA NA TRBV7-2 CASSFQASNQPQHF TGTGCCAGCAGCTTCCAGGCTAGCAATCAGCCCCAGCATTTT
TRBJ1-2 NA NA TRBV24-1 CATSDLYVGQSGYTF TGTGCCACCAGTGACTTATATGTAGGACAGTCTGGCTACACCTTC
TRBJ1-3 NA TRBD1 TRBV29-1 CSVQDRGDLSLLSGNTIYF TGCAGCGTCCAGGACAGGGGCGATCTATCACTCTTGTCTGGAAACACCATATATTTT
TRBJ1-4 NA NA TRBV19 CASSTTASNEKLFF TGTGCCAGTAGTACGACAGCCTCCAATGAAAAACTGTTTTTT
TRBJ1-5 NA TRBD1 TRBV18 CASSTGSDQPQHF TGTGCCAGCTCGACAGGGAGTGATCAGCCCCAGCATTTT
TRBJ2-7 NA TRBD1 TRBV28 CASRSGQFYEQYF TGTGCCAGCAGATCGGGACAGTTCTACGAGCAGTACTTC
TRBJ2-5 NA NA TRBV5-1 CASSSGGGFILQETQYF TGCGCCAGCAGTTCCGGAGGGGGCTTCATACTTCAAGAGACCCAGTACTTC
TRBJ1-5 NA NA TRBV30 CAWSPVRGGYSNQPQHF TGTGCCTGGAGCCCCGTTCGAGGGGGTTATAGCAATCAGCCCCAGCATTTT
TRBJ1-2 NA TRBD1 TRBV6-1 CASSEDVRGLRSGYTF TGTGCCAGCAGTGAGGATGTCAGGGGGCTGAGAAGCGGCTACACCTTC
TRBJ1-6 NA TRBD1 TRBV7-3 CASSLTSGTGTLSGSPLHF TGTGCCAGCAGCTTAACGTCGGGGACAGGGACCCTTTCCGGTTCACCCCTCCACTTT
TRBJ2-2 NA NA TRBV19 CASNGGKNTGELFF TGTGCCAGTAATGGCGGGAAGAACACCGGGGAGCTGTTTTTT
TRBJ1-1 NA TRBD1 TRBV19 CASNDRVRVNTEAFF TGTGCCAGTAACGACAGGGTTAGGGTGAACACTGAAGCTTTCTTT